This TCR beta chain was sequenced in a study of vaccination effects on CD4 cells after COVID-19. Comments on this clone: The target antigen is unknown.

The J segment lost 7 bases and the V segment lost 3 bases, leaving 5 bases of the junction unmatched. Germline values: CDR1 KGHSH, CDR2 LQKENI. The CDR3 extends over 14 amino acids. CD4+ T cells specific for antigen were expanded with viral peptide pools by the ViraFEST assay before sequencing. When about ten days of culture had elapsed, CD4+ T cells were isolated. Negative nucleocapsid antibody tests before and after vaccination confirmed no previous SARS-CoV-2 infection. Sequenced by immunoSEQ multiplex PCR; TCRdb stores in-frame clones only, minus some. Altogether over 30,000 clones are present, roughly 70% being singletons, with the ten largest covering approximately 24%.

The chain recombines TRBV18 with TRBJ2-2, with TRBD1 identical over 7 bases. This TCR came from a human donor who received a COVID-19 vaccine. Sequences were derived from CD4+ T cells from PBMCs cultured with SARS-CoV-2 spike peptides, sampled before COVID-19 vaccination. In nucleotides, the CDR3 is TGTGCCAGCTCACCGATAGGGGGCATCGGGGAGCTGTTTTTT. It yields the protein CASSPIGGIGELFF.